The clone carrying this TCR beta chain was observed many times. This CDR3 is built from 14 residues. CDR1 SGDLS and CDR2 YYNGEE come from the germline V gene. The V and J ends lost 2 bases and 0 bases respectively, with 9 bases between them. This record comes from a study of blood T cell repertoires in COVID-19. Profiling relied on immunoSEQ multiplex PCR, and the TCRdb table lists in-frame clones only, not all of them. The sample lists nearly 300,000 clones; 84% were seen once. The sequence was obtained from a human donor with COVID-19, enrolled during active disease. The donor label of this sample is uncertain. The sequenced material came from peripheral blood. The J gene is TRBJ2-7, the V gene TRBV9, with TRBD1 as a possible D gene (6 bases). CDR3 in amino acids: CASSVDSFSYEQYF. CDR3 bases: TGTGCCAGCAGCGTGGACAGCTTCTCCTACGAGCAGTACTTC.